This T cell receptor beta chain came from a study of molecular identifiers for immune sequencing clone quantification. Comment on this clonotype: A clone one base away is much larger, so this may be a read error.

CDR3 length: 13 amino acids. V shed 6 bases and J shed 8 bases, with 16 bases lying between them. Bulk libraries came from a prior protocol with listed TCR primers. MiXCR, applied by TCRdb to the PCR reads, yields one record per CDR3 protein. The data contain approximately 320,000 distinct CDR3 sequences, roughly 24% of them singletons. Naive CD8 T cells were FACS-sorted by CD8+CD4-CCR7+CD45RA+ markers. The chain combines TRBV12-3 or TRBV12-4 with TRBJ1-2; D gene uncertain. The TCR originated in a human donor in good health. Some libraries in this study had Jurkat cell RNA spiked in. The source material was naive CD8+ T cells from blood, with Jurkat cell RNA spiked in. Subset meaning: FACS-sorted CD8+CD4-CCR7+CD45RA+ naive T cells. DNA of the CDR3: TGTGCCAGCAGCGAAGACGGGCTGGAGGGCTACACCTTC. Translation gives CASSEDGLEGYTF.